Each of the 8 T cell receptor beta chains below was sequenced from the same sample in a study of T cells after yellow fever vaccination. Using its own MiXCR run on the 5' RACE reads, TCRdb lists one record per CDR3 protein. The repertoire includes 450,000 to 600,000 distinct CDR3 sequences, roughly 12% of them detected once, and 11% to 15% sits in the top ten. Sequenced material: PBMCs, taken on the day of the yellow fever booster vaccination. The receptors shown here come from a man aged 25 to 45 who received the YFV17D yellow fever vaccine.

Written as DNA, the CDR3 is TGTGCCAGCAGCCAAGATCCGCAGGGTAGCACAGATACGCAGTATTTT. Translation gives CASSQDPQGSTDTQYF. The rearrangement uses TRBV3-1 and TRBJ2-3; perhaps TRBD1 as D (5 bases). Germline-derived CDR1 and CDR2 are LGHDT and YNNKEL (reference sequence). Trimming stripped 0 bases from V and 0 bases from J, with 10 bases between. The length of the CDR3 is 16 residues.

The chain joins TRBV7-3 to TRBJ2-7, with D perhaps TRBD1 or TRBD2 (5 bases each). Germline CDR1 and CDR2: SGHTA and FQGTGA. The CDR3 has 13 amino acids. Trimming removed 3 bases at V and 5 bases at J, with 11 bases between. The CDR3 loop is CASSLGPTDEQYF. CDR3 DNA: TGTGCCAGCAGCTTGGGACCGACTGACGAGCAGTACTTC.

This clonotype was counted a few times. The chain employs TRBV7-2 and TRBJ2-7; D is uncertain. The CDR3 sequence is 15 residues long. V dropped 1 base and J dropped 2 bases, with 12 bases sitting between them. Germline V gene data show CDR1 as SGHTA and CDR2 as FQGNSA. CDR3 protein: CASSLGLGATYEQYF. The CDR3 coding sequence is TGTGCCAGCAGCTTAGGGCTCGGAGCAACCTACGAGCAGTACTTC.

DNA of the CDR3: TGTGCCAGCAGCTCGGGACAGAGCTATGGCTACACCTTC. Translation: CASSSGQSYGYTF. The chain combines TRBV5-6 with TRBJ1-2, with 7 bases fitting TRBD1. J was trimmed by 4 bases and V by 3 bases; bases with no gene match: 3. From germline, CDR1 is SGHDT and CDR2 YYEEEE. There are 13 residues in the CDR3. The whole variable domain, filled in from reference TRBV5-6 and TRBJ1-2, reads DAGVTQSPTHLIKTRGQQVTLRCSPKSGHDTVSWYQQALGQGPQFIFQYYEEEERQRGNFPDRFSGHQFPNYSSELNVNALLLGDSALYLCASSSGQSYGYTFGSGTRLTVV.

The chain employs TRBV5-1 and TRBJ2-2; D call uncertain. Between the trimmed V and J ends, which lost 1 base and 0 bases, there was a span of 7 bases. CDR1 SGHRS and CDR2 YFSETQ come from the germline V gene. This CDR3 has 15 amino acids. The CDR3 reads CASSLQWTNTGELFF. Here the CDR3 DNA reads TGCGCCAGCAGCTTGCAATGGACGAACACCGGGGAGCTGTTTTTT.

The chain joins TRBV14 to TRBJ2-1, with 12 bases lining up with TRBD1. The CDR3 consists of 17 residues. V gave up 2 bases and J gave up 10 bases; unmatched junction bases: 12. CDR1 SGHDN and CDR2 FVKESK come from the germline V gene. CDR3: CASSQLPGQGATGEQFF. The DNA for the CDR3 is TGTGCCAGCAGCCAACTGCCGGGACAGGGGGCTACGGGAGAGCAGTTCTTC.

The chain employs TRBV7-2 and TRBJ2-7, with 11 bases aligning to TRBD2. Per the germline V gene, CDR1 is SGHTA and CDR2 is FQGNSA. The V and J ends lost 4 bases and 6 bases, in that order; junction bases with no gene match: 5. The CDR3 has 14 residues. The DNA for the CDR3 is TGTGCCAGCAGCTCACTAGCGGGAGTACTCGAGCAGTACTTC. Translated: CASSSLAGVLEQYF.

This chain uses TRBV30 with TRBJ2-3; D call uncertain. The CDR3 extends over 13 amino acids. Germline loops: CDR1 GTSNPN, CDR2 SVGIG (reference sequence). V was cut by 0 bases and J by 2 bases, with 6 bases left in between. For the CDR3, the DNA is TGTGCCTGGAGTGTACAGTCCACAGATACGCAGTATTTT. It yields the protein CAWSVQSTDTQYF.